Presented here are 20 T cell receptor beta chains from one specimen sequenced in a study of blood T cells in healthy people across ages. A second PCR of roughly 7 to 11 cycles used a sample-barcoded 5' primer and a J-beta primer mix. TCRdb re-called the 5' RACE reads with MiXCR, one entry per CDR3 protein. The table includes 1.5 million to 2 million distinct CDR3 sequences, roughly 43% detected once. Sequencing was done on a sample of blood. The receptors were gathered from a human donor in good health.

The chain recombines TRBV6-6 with TRBJ1-1, with 10 bases identical to TRBD1. The V gene's germline CDR1 is MNHNY and CDR2 SVGAGI (reference sequence). Trimming at V came to 5 bases and at J to 6 bases, leaving 12 bases not matched to a gene. The CDR3 has 16 amino acids. The CDR3 sequence is CASSPLRDRGDAEAFF. The DNA for the CDR3 is TGTGCCAGCAGTCCGCTCCGGGACAGGGGAGACGCTGAAGCTTTCTTT.

The chain combines TRBV7-9 with TRBJ2-7, with 8 bases lining up with TRBD1. The germline V gene has CDR1 SEHNR and CDR2 FQNEAQ (reference sequence). J was trimmed by 4 bases and V by 5 bases; bases with no gene match: 7. The CDR3 covers 14 residues. The CDR3 DNA reads TGTGCCAGCAGCACCCAGACAGGGGTGTACGAGCAGTACTTC. It is translated as CASSTQTGVYEQYF.

This clonotype occurred a few times. This chain uses TRBV29-1 with TRBJ1-1; D possibly corresponds to TRBD1 (6 bases). CDR1 is SQVTM, CDR2 ANQGSEA, per germline. This CDR3 is built from 13 residues. The V gene lost 4 bases and the J gene lost 6 bases, with 15 bases spanning the gap. CDR3 region: CSVVITGTSEAFF. CDR3 DNA: TGCAGCGTTGTTATAACCGGGACATCTGAAGCTTTCTTT.

This sequence joins TRBV12-3 or TRBV12-4 and TRBJ2-3; tentatively, D is TRBD1 (6 bases). The CDR3 consists of 14 residues. Trimming pared 6 bases from V and 6 bases from J, leaving 16 bases between. CDR3 sequence: CASSSTGTSDTQYF. In nucleotides, the CDR3 is TGTGCCAGCAGCAGTACCGGGACATCTGATACGCAGTATTTT.

This clonotype was seen a few times. J is TRBJ2-7 and V is TRBV6-5; TRBD2 might be the D (5 bases). This CDR3 comprises 14 residues. Per germline, CDR1 MNHEY and CDR2 SVGAGI. V lost 5 bases, J lost 1 base, and 12 bases lay in between. The CDR3 coding sequence is TGTGCCAGCAGTGGTGGACTCTCGTCCTACGAGCAGTACTTC. Its protein is CASSGGLSSYEQYF.

This sequence joins TRBV7-2 and TRBJ2-3; D gene unclear. This CDR3 is built from 16 residues. The V gene lost 4 bases and the J gene lost 0 bases, with 14 bases spanning the gap. CDR1 is SGHTA and CDR2 is FQGNSA in the germline V gene. The CDR3 DNA is TGTGCCAGCAGCTCCTCAAGGGTGGCTAGCACAGATACGCAGTATTTT. As protein: CASSSSRVASTDTQYF. Full variable domain (rest looked up from reference TRBV7-2 and TRBJ2-3): GAGVSQSPSNKVTEKGKDVELRCDPISGHTALYWYRQSLGQGLEFLIYFQGNSAPDKSGLPSDRFSAERTGGSVSTLTIQRTQQEDSAVYLCASSSSRVASTDTQYFGPGTRLTVL.

This sequence joins TRBV5-5 and TRBJ1-2; D is possibly TRBD1 (5 bases). CDR3 length: 18 residues. CDR1 and CDR2 (germline): SGHKS, YYEKEE (reference sequence). V was clipped by 4 bases and J by 4 bases, with 26 bases between them. The CDR3 loop reads CASSARGPGTPNLYGYTF. CDR3 nucleotide sequence: TGTGCCAGCAGCGCAAGAGGACCCGGGACTCCTAACCTCTATGGCTACACCTTC.

In this sample, this clonotype turned up a few times. The chain combines TRBV15 with TRBJ2-1; 10 nucleotides align to TRBD1. This CDR3 has 16 amino acids. Germline V gene data show CDR1 as LNHNV and CDR2 as YYDKDF (reference sequence). V gave up 2 bases and J gave up 7 bases; unmatched junction bases: 8. CDR3 nucleotides: TGTGCCACCAGCAGACAGGGACAGGGGTTTTGGAATGAGCAGTTCTTC. Protein sequence: CATSRQGQGFWNEQFF.

This rearrangement joins TRBV7-7 to TRBJ2-2; no clear D gene. CDR3 length: 15 amino acids. Trimming removed 1 base from V and 0 bases from J, with 6 bases in between. The germline V gene has CDR1 SSHAT and CDR2 FNYEAQ (reference sequence). For the CDR3, the DNA is TGTGCCAGCAGCTTAGGTCGGGCGAACACCGGGGAGCTGTTTTTT. Protein sequence: CASSLGRANTGELFF.

This clonotype was seen a handful of times. This chain uses TRBV5-6 with TRBJ2-1; 9 bases match TRBD1. Germline V gene sequence: CDR1 SGHDT, CDR2 YYEEEE. With 0 bases clipped from V and 7 bases from J, the junction kept 8 bases outside the gene matches. The CDR3 has 16 amino acids. The CDR3 spells CASSLDLTGGNNEQFF. The CDR3 coding sequence is TGTGCCAGCAGCTTGGACCTAACAGGGGGCAATAATGAGCAGTTCTTC.

This clonotype was counted ten times or more. The genes are TRBV7-2 and TRBJ1-2, with unresolved D. Germline V CDR1 and CDR2: SGHTA, FQGNSA. The V end lost 5 bases, the J end lost 4 bases, and 17 bases lay between the germline ends. The length of the CDR3 is 15 residues. The CDR3 loop reads CASSPLRGDRYGYTF. The CDR3 coding sequence is TGTGCCAGCAGCCCCCTCCGAGGCGACCGCTATGGCTACACCTTC. Filled out from reference TRBV7-2 and TRBJ1-2, the complete variable domain reads GAGVSQSPSNKVTEKGKDVELRCDPISGHTALYWYRQSLGQGLEFLIYFQGNSAPDKSGLPSDRFSAERTGGSVSTLTIQRTQQEDSAVYLCASSPLRGDRYGYTFGSGTRLTVV.

This clonotype was seen a handful of times. V gene TRBV28 combines with J gene TRBJ2-5, with 9 bases that match TRBD1. Near its end, the DNA agrees better with TRBJ2-7, so the J call may be wrong. Germline lookup yields CDR1 MDHEN and CDR2 SYDVKM. The CDR3 spans 14 residues. CDR3 residues: CASSSQGADYEQYF. CDR3 sequence (DNA): TGTGCCAGCAGTTCACAGGGGGCGGACTACGAGCAGTACTTC.

The chain joins TRBV20-1 to TRBJ2-3; tentatively, D is TRBD2 (5 bases). The CDR3 is made up of 16 amino acids. V shed 5 bases and J shed 1 base, with 19 bases lying between them. Germline V lookup: CDR1 DFQATT, CDR2 SNEGSKA (reference sequence). The CDR3 DNA reads as TGCAGTGCTTATATCCCCCCGGGATGGGGCACAGATACGCAGTATTTT. Encoded protein: CSAYIPPGWGTDTQYF.

This clonotype was detected a few times. V gene TRBV6-1 combines with J gene TRBJ2-1; TRBD2 aligns across 8 bases. The V segment lost 7 bases and the J segment 15 bases; nucleotides outside the gene matches: 8. Germline CDR1 is MNHNS and CDR2 is SASEGT. This CDR3 spans 11 amino acids. For the CDR3, the DNA is TGTGCCAGCACCGATGGGACTAGGCTGTTCTTC. Translated, it gives CASTDGTRLFF.

V usage is TRBV6-1 and J usage is TRBJ1-5, with D maybe TRBD1 (5 bases). V was cut by 6 bases and J by 2 bases, with 17 bases left in between. The CDR3 covers 16 residues. Germline V lookup: CDR1 MNHNS, CDR2 SASEGT. CDR3 residues: CASSRRDGDRNQPQHF. CDR3 bases: TGTGCCAGCAGCCGGCGGGACGGAGACCGCAATCAGCCCCAGCATTTT.

The chain's CDR3 is CATSDPGTSGRETQYF. The CDR3 nucleotides are TGTGCCACCAGTGACCCGGGGACTAGCGGGCGAGAGACCCAGTACTTC. This chain joins TRBV24-1 and TRBJ2-5, with 12 positions matching TRBD2. Trimming cost V 4 bases and J 4 bases; bases outside gene matches: 6. CDR3 length: 16 residues. In germline, CDR1 is KGHDR, CDR2 SFDVKD.

Note on this clonotype: The junction differs from germline at one of its ends, possibly a read error. This rearrangement joins TRBV7-2 to TRBJ1-4, with 7 bases aligning to TRBD1. CDR3 size: 14 residues. Germline lookup yields CDR1 SGHTA and CDR2 FQGNSA. In DNA, the CDR3 is TGTGCCAGCAGCCTTAGGACAGGACCTGAAAAACGGTTTTTT. It translates to CASSLRTGPEKRFF.

This clonotype turned up a few times. This rearrangement joins TRBV29-1 to TRBJ2-6; possibly TRBD1 for D (6 bases). Germline values: CDR1 SQVTM, CDR2 ANQGSEA. This CDR3 spans 17 amino acids. V was trimmed by 1 base and J by 4 bases, leaving 17 bases between them. CDR3 residues: CSVEVQGLIGGANVLTF. The CDR3 DNA follows: TGCAGCGTTGAAGTCCAGGGGTTAATAGGGGGGGCCAACGTCCTGACTTTC.

In this sample, this clonotype turned up a few times. The chain joins TRBV28 to TRBJ2-3, with 13 positions matching TRBD2. Germline CDR1 and CDR2: MDHEN and SYDVKM. J lost 2 bases, V lost 6 bases, and 8 bases had no gene match. This CDR3 spans 17 amino acids. This CDR3 is CASSEQTSGRFTDTQYF. The CDR3 coding sequence is TGTGCCAGCAGCGAACAGACTAGCGGGAGGTTCACAGATACGCAGTATTTT.

The table lists this clonotype with a count of one. The rearrangement joins TRBV9 to TRBJ1-2; possibly TRBD1 for D (6 bases). Trimming pared 6 bases from V and 6 bases from J, leaving 18 bases between. The V gene's germline CDR1 is SGDLS and CDR2 YYNGEE. The CDR3 covers 14 residues. The CDR3 loop reads CASNRGGDCDGYTF. The DNA of the CDR3 is TGTGCCAGCAACAGAGGGGGGGATTGCGATGGCTACACCTTC.